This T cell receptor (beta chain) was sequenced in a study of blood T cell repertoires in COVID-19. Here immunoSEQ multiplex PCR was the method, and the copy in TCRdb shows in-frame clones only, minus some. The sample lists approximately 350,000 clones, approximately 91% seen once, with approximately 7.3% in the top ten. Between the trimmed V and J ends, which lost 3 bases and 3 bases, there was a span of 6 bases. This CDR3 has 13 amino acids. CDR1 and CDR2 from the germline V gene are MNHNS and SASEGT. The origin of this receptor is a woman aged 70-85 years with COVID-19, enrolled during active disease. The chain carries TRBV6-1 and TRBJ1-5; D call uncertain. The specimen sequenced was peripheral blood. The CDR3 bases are TGTGCCAGCAGTGACCGAGACAATCAGCCCCAGCATTTT. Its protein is CASSDRDNQPQHF.